The rows below give T cell receptor beta chains drawn from one sample of a study of T cells in Graves' hyperthyroidism and ophthalmopathy. From the multiplex PCR reads, TCRdb called clonotypes with MiXCR, one entry per CDR3 protein. The data show roughly 350,000 distinct CDR3 sequences, around 13% seen once. The sample comprised blood. The receptors were gathered from a woman aged 25 to 39 with Graves' ophthalmopathy. CDR3s include the opening cysteine and the closing phenylalanine or tryptophan. The order of the fields is clone size, D gene, J gene, V gene, CDR3 protein, CDR3 DNA. D genes are given only for firm matches. Not all rows give a size; the values are once, few, many and, for expanded clones, a class.

many,-,TRBJ2-4,TRBV2,CASSSYLAKNIQYF,TGTGCCAGCAGTAGCTACCTAGCCAAAAACATTCAGTACTTC
many,TRBD1,TRBJ1-2,TRBV20-1,CSAVRGLGYTF,TGCAGTGCGGTGAGGGGGCTGGGCTACACCTTC
many,TRBD2,TRBJ2-2,TRBV7-8,CASSSRTSHTGELFF,TGTGCCAGCAGCTCGAGGACTAGCCACACCGGGGAGCTGTTTTTT
-,TRBD2,TRBJ2-7,TRBV4-2,CASSDDRGGSYNEQYF,TGTGCCAGCAGCGACGACCGGGGGGGAAGTTACAATGAGCAGTACTTC
-,-,TRBJ2-5,TRBV20-1,CSASLTGGEAQYF,TGCAGTGCTAGTCTTACCGGGGGTGAGGCCCAGTACTTC
few,TRBD2,TRBJ2-1,TRBV20-1,CSAIAGGDNEQFF,TGCAGTGCTATAGCGGGGGGCGACAATGAGCAGTTCTTC
many,-,TRBJ2-1,TRBV20-1,CSARSSDFNEQFF,TGCAGTGCTAGATCGTCCGACTTTAATGAGCAGTTCTTC
many,-,TRBJ1-2,TRBV3-1,CASSSGTSNYGYTF,TGTGCCAGCAGCTCCGGGACCTCTAACTATGGCTACACCTTC
many,-,TRBJ2-2,TRBV18,CASSTPQGNTGELFF,TGTGCCAGCTCCACCCCGCAGGGGAACACCGGGGAGCTGTTTTTT
many,-,TRBJ1-6,TRBV9,CASSVGSNNSPLHF,TGTGCCAGCAGCGTCGGCAGCAATAATTCACCCCTCCACTTT
few,TRBD1,TRBJ2-2,TRBV9,CASSVGRTGEVTGELFF,TGTGCCAGCAGCGTTGGTAGGACAGGGGAGGTCACCGGGGAGCTGTTTTTT
few,TRBD1,TRBJ2-2,TRBV10-1,CASSESGQTGELFF,TGCGCCAGCAGTGAGTCGGGACAGACCGGGGAGCTGTTTTTT
many,-,TRBJ1-4,TRBV6-1,CASRAGAGRGEKLFF,TGTGCCAGCAGGGCCGGGGCAGGGAGGGGTGAAAAACTGTTTTTT
many,TRBD1,TRBJ1-5,TRBV3-1,CASSQGDRGPYSNQPQHF,TGTGCCAGCAGCCAAGGGGACAGGGGGCCTTATAGCAATCAGCCCCAGCATTTT
many,TRBD1,TRBJ2-3,TRBV9,CASSVDGQADTQYF,TGTGCCAGCAGCGTGGATGGACAGGCAGATACGCAGTATTTT
many,-,TRBJ2-1,TRBV7-9,CASSLDPNEQFF,TGTGCCAGCAGCTTAGACCCCAATGAGCAGTTCTTC
many,TRBD1,TRBJ1-2,TRBV6-1,CASSGTGLIGGYTF,TGTGCCAGCAGTGGGACAGGCCTGATTGGGGGCTACACCTTC
few,-,TRBJ1-4,TRBV2,CASRDNDEKLFF,TGTGCCAGCAGGGACAACGACGAAAAACTGTTTTTT
many,TRBD1,TRBJ1-2,TRBV5-1,CASSSGTGDIYGYTF,TGCGCCAGCAGCTCCGGGACAGGGGACATCTATGGCTACACCTTC
many,-,TRBJ2-1,TRBV11-1,CASSLVRLNEQFF,TGTGCCAGCAGCTTAGTGCGGTTAAATGAGCAGTTCTTC
-,-,TRBJ1-6,TRBV7-9,CASSSDGNRGSPLHF,TGTGCCAGCAGCTCGGACGGTAATCGGGGTTCACCCCTCCACTTT
-,-,TRBJ1-3,TRBV6-2/TRBV6-3,CASSYPGPDSYSGNTIYF,TGTGCCAGCAGTTACCCGGGCCCTGACAGTTACTCTGGAAACACCATATATTTT
many,-,TRBJ1-3,TRBV20-1,CSARERFSGNTIYF,TGCAGTGCTAGAGAAAGGTTCTCTGGAAACACCATATATTTT
many,-,TRBJ1-1,TRBV4-1,CASSHYTEAFF,TGCGCCAGCAGCCATTACACTGAAGCTTTCTTT